The 27 T cell receptor beta chains reported below all come from one sample, sequenced in a study of blood T cell repertoires in COVID-19. The repertoire was sequenced with immunoSEQ multiplex PCR; TCRdb's copy has only in-frame clones and lacks some. Counted here are a few hundred thousand clones, 88% occurring once; the ten biggest clones make up approximately 10%. Sample: peripheral blood. Receptor source: an older woman with COVID-19, enrolled during active disease.

Only one count was recorded for this clone. The rearrangement links TRBV5-1 to TRBJ2-7; no firm D call. Germline V gives CDR1 SGHRS, CDR2 YFSETQ. The CDR3 extends over 12 amino acids. Trimming pared 8 bases from V and 4 bases from J, leaving 13 bases between. This CDR3 is CARPGNCYEQYF. The CDR3 bases are TGCGCCAGGCCGGGTAACTGTTACGAGCAGTACTTC.

This rearrangement joins TRBV27 to TRBJ2-1; 7 positions match TRBD2. The CDR3 sequence is 15 residues long. V was pared by 6 bases and J by 0 bases, with 5 bases of the junction left unmatched. Germline assignment: CDR1 MNHEY and CDR2 SMNVEV (reference sequence). The CDR3 nucleotides read TGTGCCAGCAGATCAAGCGGGACCTCCTACAATGAGCAGTTCTTC. Its protein product is CASRSSGTSYNEQFF.

The chain employs TRBV2 and TRBJ1-2; D may be TRBD1 (5 bases). Trimming took off 3 bases at V and 8 bases at J, with 16 bases between the two ends. The CDR3 extends over 14 amino acids. From germline, CDR1 is SNHLY and CDR2 FYNNEI. The CDR3 protein is CASSDDSYGGGYTF. The CDR3 coding sequence is TGTGCCAGCAGTGATGACAGTTATGGTGGAGGCTACACCTTC.

This sequence joins TRBV18 and TRBJ2-2, with 7 bases identical to TRBD1. The V gene's germline CDR1 is KGHSH and CDR2 LQKENI. CDR3 size: 15 residues. V was pared by 3 bases and J by 5 bases, with 6 bases of the junction left unmatched. This chain's CDR3 is CASSPSGTVTGELFF. For the CDR3, the DNA is TGTGCCAGCTCACCTTCAGGGACAGTTACCGGGGAGCTGTTTTTT. The full variable domain, its missing parts supplied by reference TRBV18 and TRBJ2-2, is NAGVMQNPRHLVRRRGQEARLRCSPMKGHSHVYWYRQLPEEGLKFMVYLQKENIIDESGMPKERFSAEFPKEGPSILRIQQVVRGDSAAYFCASSPSGTVTGELFFGEGSRLTVL.

V is TRBV28 and J is TRBJ1-2; 7 nucleotides match TRBD1. Looked up from germline, CDR1 is MDHEN and CDR2 is SYDVKM. The V and J ends lost 7 bases and 7 bases, in that order; junction bases with no gene match: 12. This CDR3 comprises 14 residues. In nucleotides, the CDR3 is TGTGCCAGCACTCAAGTGGGTACAGGGGTTGGCTACACCTTC. It specifies CASTQVGTGVGYTF.

The J gene is TRBJ1-1, the V gene TRBV19; D is perhaps TRBD1 (5 bases). This CDR3 is built from 15 residues. V lost 5 bases, J lost 8 bases, and 21 bases lay in between. Per germline, CDR1 LNHDA and CDR2 SQIVND (reference sequence). The CDR3: CASSPAGRGNREAFF. DNA of the CDR3: TGTGCCAGTAGTCCCGCAGGGAGGGGAAATCGGGAAGCTTTCTTT.

This clone was observed once. The chain has TRBV4-2 and TRBJ2-5; 8 bases align to TRBD2. Trimming took 0 bases from V and 5 from J; bases not matched to a gene: 8. This CDR3 spans 16 amino acids. Germline values: CDR1 LGHNA, CDR2 YNFKEQ. DNA of the CDR3: TGTGCCAGCAGCCAAGAGTTGGCTAGCGGGTGGGAGACCCAGTACTTC. The encoded protein is CASSQELASGWETQYF.

CDR3 nucleotides: TGTGCCACCCGCGGGGGCACTGAAGCTTTCTTT. Its protein is CATRGGTEAFF. The rearrangement links TRBV10-3 to TRBJ1-1, with D perhaps TRBD1 (5 bases). V dropped 10 bases and J dropped 4 bases, with 10 bases sitting between them. Germline V gene sequence: CDR1 ENHRY, CDR2 SYGVKD. The CDR3 sequence is 11 residues long.

The chain joins TRBV6-5 to TRBJ2-3, with TRBD1 identical over 8 bases. Germline loops: CDR1 MNHEY, CDR2 SVGAGI. This CDR3 is built from 14 residues. Losses at the gene ends were 2 bases for V and 9 bases for J; bases not matched to a gene: 7. CDR3 nucleotide sequence: TGTGCCAGCAGTTACCGACAGGGGACGAGCACGCAGTATTTT. It encodes CASSYRQGTSTQYF.

The J gene is TRBJ1-2, the V gene TRBV7-3; D is ambiguous. In germline, CDR1 is SGHTA, CDR2 FQGTGA. Trimming pared 0 bases from V and 5 bases from J, leaving 10 bases between. The CDR3 covers 14 residues. The CDR3 is CASSLTPGGYGYTF. CDR3 bases: TGTGCCAGCAGCTTAACTCCAGGCGGGTATGGCTACACCTTC. The full variable domain, in which reference TRBV7-3 and TRBJ1-2 provide the parts outside the CDR3, is GAGVSQTPSNKVTEKGKYVELRCDPISGHTALYWYRQSLGQGPEFLIYFQGTGAADDSGLPNDRFFAVRPEGSVSTLKIQRTERGDSAVYLCASSLTPGGYGYTFGSGTRLTVV.

The V call is TRBV27, the J call TRBJ2-7; perhaps TRBD1 as D (6 bases). CDR1 and CDR2 from the germline V gene are MNHEY and SMNVEV (reference sequence). This CDR3 comprises 14 residues. V was clipped by 2 bases and J by 4 bases, with 12 bases between them. The CDR3 region is CASSLDRRLYEQYF. CDR3 in DNA: TGTGCCAGCAGTTTAGACAGGCGACTTTACGAGCAGTACTTC.

The chain uses TRBV30 and TRBJ2-5; D is unclear. This CDR3 spans 14 amino acids. The germline V gene has CDR1 GTSNPN and CDR2 SVGIG (reference sequence). Deletions cut 0 bases from V and 5 bases from J, with 13 bases between. DNA for the CDR3: TGTGCCTGGAGTGTACCTGTGGGCCTTGAGACCCAGTACTTC. Translated, it gives CAWSVPVGLETQYF.

The chain is built from TRBV10-3 and TRBJ2-1; 8 bases fit TRBD2. CDR3 size: 14 residues. V was pared by 11 bases and J by 7 bases, with 13 bases of the junction left unmatched. Germline V gene sequence: CDR1 ENHRY, CDR2 SYGVKD. The DNA for the CDR3 is TGTGCCGCCAGGACCGCGGGAGGCCTAAATGAGCAGTTCTTC. Its protein is CAARTAGGLNEQFF.

V gene TRBV7-2 combines with J gene TRBJ2-3, with D unresolved. The CDR3 spans 13 residues. V gave up 5 bases and J gave up 5 bases, with 11 bases separating them. The germline V gene has CDR1 SGHTA and CDR2 FQGNSA. This chain's CDR3 is CASSPLPRDTQYF. DNA of the CDR3: TGTGCCAGCAGCCCCCTCCCTAGAGATACGCAGTATTTT.

About this clone: The same CDR3 can be traced to other DNA sequences in this sample. V and J are TRBV3-1 (or the pseudogene TRBV3-2) and TRBJ1-5; D gene unclear. Germline loops: CDR1 LGHDT, CDR2 YNNKEL (reference sequence). V lost 1 base, J lost 6 bases, and 7 bases lay in between. The CDR3 sequence is 13 residues long. The CDR3 reads CASSQVAGQPQHF. The CDR3 nucleotides read TGTGCCAGCAGCCAAGTAGCGGGTCAGCCCCAGCATTTT.

The rearrangement uses TRBV19 and TRBJ2-7; tentative D call: TRBD1 (7 bases). The germline gives CDR1 LNHDA, CDR2 SQIVND (reference sequence). The CDR3 is 15 amino acids. V lost 1 base and J 0 bases, leaving 10 bases between the germline ends. CDR3 sequence (DNA): TGTGCCAGTAGTATAGGGAGGGACAGCTCCTACGAGCAGTACTTC. Translation gives CASSIGRDSSYEQYF.

The CDR3 nucleotides are TGTGCCAGCAGTGATCCTTATATAGTCGGGGTCTCGTGGACCAAAAACATTCAGTACTTC. It encodes CASSDPYIVGVSWTKNIQYF. V gene TRBV6-1 combines with J gene TRBJ2-4; possible D gene TRBD2, 5 bases. This CDR3 spans 20 amino acids. V lost 3 bases and J lost 2, with 26 bases in between. Germline V gives CDR1 MNHNS, CDR2 SASEGT.

The chain couples TRBV6-4 to TRBJ2-3; TRBD2 matches at 7 bases. Germline loops: CDR1 MRHNA, CDR2 SNTAGT. This CDR3 comprises 12 residues. Trimming removed 6 bases from V and 6 bases from J; junction bases left unmatched: 3. As DNA, the CDR3 is TGTGCCAGCAGCGCCGGGGGGGATACGCAGTATTTT. Its translation: CASSAGGDTQYF.

The genes are TRBV18 and TRBJ2-1; weak D call: TRBD2 (5 bases). Germline CDR1 is KGHSH and CDR2 is LQKENI. Trimming took 3 bases from V and 3 from J, leaving 21 bases between them. The CDR3 extends over 18 amino acids. CDR3 amino acids: CASSPNPVAGKVYNEQFF. The CDR3 nucleotides read TGTGCCAGCTCACCCAACCCAGTTGCGGGCAAGGTCTACAATGAGCAGTTCTTC.

V gene TRBV19 combines with J gene TRBJ1-5, with D possibly being TRBD1 (5 bases). V gave up 8 bases and J gave up 2 bases, with 19 bases separating them. The CDR3 is 16 amino acids. Germline values: CDR1 LNHDA, CDR2 SQIVND (reference sequence). The CDR3 region is CASRIRVTDRNQPQHF. CDR3 in DNA: TGTGCCAGTCGAATTCGTGTGACAGACCGCAATCAGCCCCAGCATTTT.

Only a few counts were recorded for this clone. The chain is built from TRBV3-1 (or the pseudogene TRBV3-2) and TRBJ1-2; D is unclear. The V gene's germline CDR1 is LGHDT and CDR2 YNNKEL (reference sequence). The CDR3 contains 18 residues. The V end lost 0 bases, the J end lost 6 bases, and 23 bases lay between the germline ends. This CDR3 reads CASSQDWGAGRNWDGYTF. In nucleotides, the CDR3 is TGTGCCAGCAGCCAAGATTGGGGAGCAGGTCGAAACTGGGATGGCTACACCTTC.

The rearrangement joins TRBV2 to TRBJ2-5; D might be TRBD1 (6 bases). The germline V gene encodes CDR1 SNHLY and CDR2 FYNNEI. The V end lost 6 bases, the J end lost 2 bases, and 10 bases lay between the germline ends. The CDR3 is 13 amino acids. The CDR3 coding sequence is TGTGCCAGCAGGGGACAACCGCAAGAGACCCAGTACTTC. Amino acid sequence: CASRGQPQETQYF. Full variable domain (rest looked up from reference TRBV2 and TRBJ2-5): EPEVTQTPSHQVTQMGQEVILRCVPISNHLYFYWYRQILGQKVEFLVSFYNNEISEKSEIFDDQFSVERPDGSNFTLKIRSTKLEDSAMYFCASRGQPQETQYFGPGTRLLVL.

V and J are TRBV18 and TRBJ2-7; D is possibly TRBD2 (6 bases). The CDR3 runs 16 residues. V was clipped by 0 bases and J by 2 bases, with 14 bases between them. Germline V gene sequence: CDR1 KGHSH, CDR2 LQKENI. The CDR3 protein is CASSPPLRGRTYEQYF. CDR3 nucleotides: TGTGCCAGCTCACCACCGCTCCGGGGGAGGACCTACGAGCAGTACTTC.

This clone was seen more than once but under ten times. This chain links TRBV6-2 or TRBV6-3 with TRBJ1-2, with 9 bases fitting TRBD1. There are 14 residues in the CDR3. Germline CDR1 MNHEY, CDR2 SVGEGT. Unmatched junction bases numbered 8, after V lost 5 bases and J lost 7 bases. CDR3 nucleotides: TGTGCCAGCAGTATACAGGGGGCGAGAACTGGCTACACCTTC. Encoded protein: CASSIQGARTGYTF.

The chain carries TRBV7-9 and TRBJ1-4; possibly TRBD1 for D (6 bases). Trimming left V 5 bases short and J 7 bases short, with 20 bases between. The CDR3 is 16 amino acids. Germline CDR1 and CDR2: SEHNR and FQNEAQ (reference sequence). In DNA form, the CDR3 reads TGTGCCAGCAGCCCAAACAGGGTACGCGAGTTTGAAAAACTGTTTTTT. It translates to CASSPNRVREFEKLFF. Variable domain in full (rest from reference TRBV7-9 and TRBJ1-4): DTGVSQNPRHKITKRGQNVTFRCDPISEHNRLYWYRQTLGQGPEFLTYFQNEAQLEKSRLLSDRFSAERPKGSFSTLEIQRTEQGDSAMYLCASSPNRVREFEKLFFGSGTQLSVL.

This clone appeared a few times. The chain couples TRBV7-2 to TRBJ2-2, with TRBD1 as a possible D gene (7 bases). The germline V and J ends were trimmed by 7 bases and 4 bases, with 19 bases remaining between them. The CDR3 sequence is 16 residues long. Per the germline V gene, CDR1 is SGHTA and CDR2 is FQGNSA. The CDR3, as DNA: TGTGCCAGCACTCCAAGGGGGCCCGGGGGCACCGGGGAGCTGTTTTTT. It encodes CASTPRGPGGTGELFF.

This clone occurred a few times. The chain uses TRBV28 and TRBJ1-2; 7 bases fit TRBD1. CDR1 and CDR2 (germline): MDHEN, SYDVKM. The junction had 12 bases not matched to a gene; V was cut back by 2 bases and J by 6 bases. The CDR3 is made up of 16 amino acids. The CDR3 protein is CASSLRWADRVDGYTF. The CDR3 bases are TGTGCCAGCAGTTTAAGGTGGGCCGACAGGGTAGATGGCTACACCTTC.